This record looks at one TCR beta chain sequence and its context. In its sample, this clone was seen a few times. It has no known antigen specificity. Base quality data are lacking; no much larger clone is found one base away. One collaborating source in Seattle enrolled patients during active infection and followed them longitudinally through the course of disease. Collaborating institutions collected whole blood in K2EDTA tubes following their own protocols. For TCRbeta analysis, collaborator samples were shipped as frozen whole blood, as isolated PBMCs, or as DNA extracted from either sample type. The entry originates in a study of blood T cell repertoires in COVID-19 (dated by TCRdb to about 2020). Regarding the study in general: The collaborator samples originated in the United States, Italy and Spain and spanned the acute and convalescent phases of COVID-19. Nearly every sample came with metadata listing a de-identified subject ID, COVID-19 status, age in years and sex. The samples were drawn from two sources: the first 160 participants of the ongoing ImmuneRACE study, and 1,200 or so subjects contributed by 6 global collaborators. The repertoires were released in a freely available public database intended as a resource for research on the immune response to SARS-CoV-2. Where available, HLA class I and class II types were obtained from metadata supplied by the sample provider rather than from assay-based typing. Subjects who had been exposed to COVID-19, were actively infected with it, or had recovered from it provided the deeply sampled blood TCRbeta repertoires that made up the dataset. The material from the prospective study consisted of cDNA or gDNA derived from T cells, B-cell-depleted T cells, or PBMCs.

Broad study findings and their caveats: The amount of clinical and demographic metadata varied by source and participant and was provided uncurated.

The immunoSEQ Assay, a bias-controlled multiplex PCR, was used to amplify TCRbeta CDR3 regions from genomic DNA. The authors' analysis ran thus. Nucleated cell counts per sample were estimated from amplification of reference gene primers within the assay. Sequence reads were collapsed and filtered to measure the absolute abundance of every unique TCRbeta CDR3 rearrangement. Productive Simpson clonality was computed per sample as the square root of Simpson's diversity index over productive rearrangements. As stored in TCRdb, this immuneACCESS dataset retains in-frame rearrangements with V and J assigned. A fraction of the clones does not appear; measured against another copy, unresolved V genes explain less than half of the discrepancy, and the remainder lacks a known reason. V, J and clone size derive from that table, while D and trimming were established from the DNA sequence. The sample table holds nearly 250,000 clones, of which about 83% were seen once. Clones ranked in the top ten supply over 5.5% of the sample.

Taken from cysteine to phenylalanine, the CDR3 has 14 residues. Of all the DNA, just the CDR3 is kept, 42 bases in frame from base 1. CDR1 and CDR2 are drawn from the germline V gene: KGHSH, LQKENI. Compared with germline, V lacks 4 bases and J lacks 4 bases; bases without a gene match: 4. Sequencing was carried out using peripheral blood. The clonotype comes from a woman aged 80 or over with COVID-19, enrolled during active disease. The sequence is built from TRBV18 and TRBJ1-2, with 9 junctional bases fitting TRBD1. The CDR3 loop reads CASSRDRDSYGYTF. The sequence in DNA is TGTGCCAGCTCACGGGACAGGGACTCCTATGGCTACACCTTC.